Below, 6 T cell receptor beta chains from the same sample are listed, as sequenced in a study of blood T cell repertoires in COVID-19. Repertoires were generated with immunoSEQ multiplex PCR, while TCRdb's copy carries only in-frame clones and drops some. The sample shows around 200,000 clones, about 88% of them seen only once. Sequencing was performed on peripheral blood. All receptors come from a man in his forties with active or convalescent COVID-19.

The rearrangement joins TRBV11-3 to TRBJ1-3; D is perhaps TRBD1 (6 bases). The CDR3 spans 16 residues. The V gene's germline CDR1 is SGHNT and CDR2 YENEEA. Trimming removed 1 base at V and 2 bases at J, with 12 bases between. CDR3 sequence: CASSLGGRGPGNTIYF. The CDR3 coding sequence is TGTGCCAGCAGCTTAGGGGGCAGGGGACCTGGAAACACCATATATTTT.

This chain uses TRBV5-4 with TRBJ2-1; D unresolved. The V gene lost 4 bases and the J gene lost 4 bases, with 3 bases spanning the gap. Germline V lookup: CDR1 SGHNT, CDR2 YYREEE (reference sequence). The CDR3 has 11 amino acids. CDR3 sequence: CASSQYNEQFF. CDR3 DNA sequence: TGTGCCAGCAGCCAATACAATGAGCAGTTCTTC.

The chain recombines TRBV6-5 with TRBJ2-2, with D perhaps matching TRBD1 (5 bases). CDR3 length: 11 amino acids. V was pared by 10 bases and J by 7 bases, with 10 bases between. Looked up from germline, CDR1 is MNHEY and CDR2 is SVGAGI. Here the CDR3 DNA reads TGTGCCACCAATAGGGGCGGGGAGCTGTTTTTT. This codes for CATNRGGELFF.

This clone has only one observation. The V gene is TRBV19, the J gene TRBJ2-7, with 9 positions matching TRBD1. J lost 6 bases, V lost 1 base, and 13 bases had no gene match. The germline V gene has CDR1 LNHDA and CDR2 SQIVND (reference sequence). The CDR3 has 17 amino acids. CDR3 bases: TGTGCCAGTAGTATAGCCCTCCCGGGACAGGGAGTATCCGAGCAGTACTTC. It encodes CASSIALPGQGVSEQYF.

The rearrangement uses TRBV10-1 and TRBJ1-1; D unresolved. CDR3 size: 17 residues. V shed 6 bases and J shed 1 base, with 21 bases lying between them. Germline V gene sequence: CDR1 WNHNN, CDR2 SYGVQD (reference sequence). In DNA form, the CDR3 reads TGCGCCAGCAGGAGAGGGAAAAGGCCCTTAGAGAACACTGAAGCTTTCTTT. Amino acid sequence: CASRRGKRPLENTEAFF.

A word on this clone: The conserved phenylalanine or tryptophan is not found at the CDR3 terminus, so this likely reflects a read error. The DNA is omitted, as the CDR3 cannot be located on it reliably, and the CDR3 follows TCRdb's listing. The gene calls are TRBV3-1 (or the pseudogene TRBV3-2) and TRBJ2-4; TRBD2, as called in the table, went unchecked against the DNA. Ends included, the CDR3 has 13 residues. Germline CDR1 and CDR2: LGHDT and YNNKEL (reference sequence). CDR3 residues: CASSQERGTSVRL.